This is a list of T cell receptor beta chains from one sample in a study of shared clonotypes between healthy human individuals. Here immunoSEQ multiplex PCR was the method, and the copy in TCRdb shows in-frame clones only, minus some. The sample lists some 980,000 clones; approximately 80% were seen once. Material: memory CD4+ T cells sorted from blood. These TCRs come from a man between 18 and 35 years old in good health. CDR3s include the opening cysteine and the closing phenylalanine or tryptophan. Each record gives: D gene, clone size, V gene, J gene, CDR3 protein, CDR3 DNA. A D gene is named only where the DNA matches it firmly. Expanded clones get a size class; other rows say once, few or many, or leave the size out.

NA	few	TRBV10-2	TRBJ1-4	CASTNELSAKRFF	TGCGCCAGCACTAACGAACTGAGTGCCAAGAGGTTTTTT
TRBD1	NA	TRBV18	TRBJ2-3	CASSPGPGGANTQYF	TGTGCCAGCTCACCGGGACCAGGGGGCGCGAATACGCAGTATTTT
NA	NA	TRBV6-6	TRBJ2-3	CASSPRAVGVTDTQYF	TGTGCCAGCAGTCCCCGGGCCGTCGGGGTTACAGATACGCAGTATTTT
TRBD2	NA	TRBV7-2	TRBJ2-5	CASSLGLAGVTPETQYF	TGTGCCAGCAGCTTGGGACTAGCGGGGGTGACCCCAGAGACCCAGTACTTC
NA	NA	TRBV5-1	TRBJ2-5	CASSSPTPRGGETQYF	TGCGCCAGCAGCTCACCAACCCCGCGAGGAGGGGAGACCCAGTACTTC
NA	NA	TRBV30	TRBJ2-7	CAWRVGFNEQYF	TGTGCCTGGAGGGTGGGATTTAACGAGCAGTACTTC
TRBD1	NA	TRBV4-1	TRBJ2-5	CASSRQGQETQYF	TGCGCCAGCAGCCGGCAGGGACAGGAGACCCAGTACTTC
TRBD2	NA	TRBV7-9	TRBJ2-3	CASSLERGSTDTQYF	TGTGCCAGCAGCTTGGAGCGGGGAAGCACAGATACGCAGTATTTT
TRBD1	once	TRBV5-1	TRBJ1-6	CASRGEDRVYSPLHF	TGCGCCAGCAGGGGTGAAGACAGGGTATATTCACCCCTCCACTTT
NA	NA	TRBV6-1	TRBJ1-3	CASREGGTLGNTIYF	TGTGCCAGCAGGGAGGGCGGGACTCTCGGAAACACCATATATTTT
NA	NA	TRBV7-2	TRBJ1-2	CASSLEGRNYGYTF	TGTGCCAGCAGCTTAGAGGGCAGGAACTATGGCTACACCTTC
NA	NA	TRBV6-5	TRBJ2-2	CASRGVGRDTGELFF	TGTGCCAGCAGGGGGGTGGGCCGGGACACCGGGGAGCTGTTTTTT
NA	few	TRBV19	TRBJ1-3	CASSPEGLSGNTIYF	TGTGCCAGTAGTCCCGAGGGACTCTCTGGGAACACCATATATTTT
NA	few	TRBV30	TRBJ1-1	CAWSPRGEAFF	TGTGCCTGGAGTCCCAGAGGGGAAGCTTTCTTT
NA	NA	TRBV5-1	TRBJ2-7	CASSRDGNYEQYF	TGCGCCAGCAGCCGGGACGGTAACTACGAGCAGTACTTC
TRBD2	NA	TRBV5-1	TRBJ2-1	CASSLGSGRAGYNEQFF	TGCGCCAGCAGCTTAGGCAGCGGGAGGGCCGGCTACAATGAGCAGTTCTTC
NA	NA	TRBV6-5	TRBJ1-4	CASSYLQKLFF	TGTGCCAGCAGTTACTTGCAAAAACTGTTTTTT
TRBD2	NA	TRBV5-1	TRBJ2-3	CASSLVPAGVSTDTQYF	TGCGCCAGCAGCTTAGTTCCAGCGGGAGTGAGCACAGATACGCAGTATTTT
TRBD2	NA	TRBV27	TRBJ2-3	CASSTSASGLRHTDTQYF	TGTGCCAGCAGTACCTCGGCTAGCGGCCTTCGACACACAGATACGCAGTATTTT
NA	NA	TRBV5-4	TRBJ1-4	CASSPGGGREKLFF	TGTGCCAGCAGCCCCGGTGGGGGGAGAGAAAAACTGTTTTTT
NA	NA	TRBV7-2	TRBJ2-3	CASSPGYSTDTQYF	TGTGCCAGCAGCCCGGGATATAGCACAGATACGCAGTATTTT
NA	NA	TRBV2	TRBJ1-6	CASSAAENSPLHF	TGTGCCAGCAGTGCAGCGGAAAATTCACCCCTCCACTTT
NA	NA	TRBV27	TRBJ1-1	CASRLRGEATEAFF	TGTGCCAGCAGGCTCAGGGGTGAGGCCACTGAAGCTTTCTTT
NA	NA	TRBV7-2	TRBJ2-5	CASSPSKNRPETQYF	TGTGCCAGCAGCCCATCTAAAAACAGGCCCGAGACCCAGTACTTC
TRBD2	NA	TRBV4-3	TRBJ2-1	CASSFSGGQWGDEQFF	TGCGCCAGCAGCTTTTCGGGGGGTCAATGGGGCGATGAGCAGTTCTTC
NA	NA	TRBV2	TRBJ2-3	CASSEVAVTDTQYF	TGTGCCAGCAGTGAAGTCGCTGTCACAGATACGCAGTATTTT
NA	NA	TRBV10-3	TRBJ1-3	CAIKAEGNTIYF	TGTGCCATCAAGGCTGAGGGAAACACCATATATTTT
TRBD1	NA	TRBV28	TRBJ1-2	CASSTGQAHGYTF	TGTGCCAGCAGCACTGGACAGGCTCATGGCTACACCTTC
NA	many	TRBV6-1	TRBJ1-2	CASMTVHYGYTF	TGTGCCAGCATGACGGTTCACTATGGCTACACCTTC
NA	many	TRBV5-1	TRBJ2-3	CASSSMPSTDTQYF	TGCGCCAGCAGCTCGATGCCATCCACAGATACGCAGTATTTT
NA	once	TRBV5-4	TRBJ2-4	CASSIRGAKNIQYF	TGTGCCAGCAGCATACGAGGTGCCAAAAACATTCAGTACTTC
NA	once	TRBV7-9	TRBJ1-1	CASSPNTGNTEAFF	TGTGCCAGCAGCCCTAACACAGGGAACACTGAAGCTTTCTTT
NA	NA	TRBV10-1	TRBJ2-3	CASSVDGVTDTQYF	TGCGCCAGCAGTGTGGACGGGGTCACAGATACGCAGTATTTT
NA	NA	TRBV2	TRBJ2-3	CASSERENADTQYF	TGTGCCAGCAGTGAACGGGAGAACGCAGATACGCAGTATTTT
TRBD1	few	TRBV5-1	TRBJ1-4	CASSLAGQGYEKLFF	TGCGCCAGCAGCTTGGCCGGACAGGGGTATGAAAAACTGTTTTTT
TRBD1	NA	TRBV19	TRBJ1-5	CASRTGFSNQPQHF	TGTGCCAGTAGGACAGGGTTTAGCAATCAGCCCCAGCATTTT
TRBD1	NA	TRBV19	TRBJ2-5	CASSTGQKETQYF	TGTGCCAGTAGTACGGGACAGAAGGAGACCCAGTACTTC
NA	NA	TRBV12-5	TRBJ2-3	CASGLEGADTQYF	TGTGCTAGTGGTTTGGAAGGGGCAGATACGCAGTATTTT
NA	NA	TRBV7-2	TRBJ2-5	CASSTRPGVGETQYF	TGTGCCAGCAGCACCCGCCCCGGGGTTGGAGAGACCCAGTACTTC
TRBD1	NA	TRBV28	TRBJ2-3	CASRQGFSSTDTQYF	TGTGCCAGCAGACAGGGGTTTTCTAGCACAGATACGCAGTATTTT